The 26 T cell receptor beta chains below all came from one sample that was sequenced in a study of blood T cell repertoires in COVID-19 (dated by TCRdb to about 2020). The library was prepared using the immunoSEQ multiplex PCR assay. TCRdb holds this immuneACCESS table with in-frame rearrangements only. Some clones are missing; in checked studies, unresolved V genes explain under half, and the rest has no known cause. This sample holds 110,000 to 150,000 clones; about 87% were observed only once. The ten biggest clones cover 1.7% of the sample. Source material: peripheral blood. These receptors originate from a woman between 50 and 59 years old with acute or convalescent COVID-19.

The chain uses TRBV19 and TRBJ1-5; 8 nucleotides match TRBD1. V lost 6 bases, J lost 5 bases, and 12 bases stayed unmatched. The length of the CDR3 is 16 residues. Germline V CDR1 and CDR2: LNHDA, SQIVND (reference sequence). CDR3 protein: CASRPTGTGTDQPQHF. The CDR3 DNA follows: TGTGCCAGTAGACCCACCGGGACAGGCACCGATCAGCCCCAGCATTTT. Using reference TRBV19 and TRBJ1-5 for the parts outside the CDR3, the full variable domain is DGGITQSPKYLFRKEGQNVTLSCEQNLNHDAMYWYRQDPGQGLRLIYYSQIVNDFQKGDIAEGYSVSREKKESFPLTVTSAQKNPTAFYLCASRPTGTGTDQPQHFGDGTRLSIL.

The V call is TRBV27, the J call TRBJ1-6, with 10 bases matching TRBD1. CDR3 size: 16 residues. The V gene's germline CDR1 is MNHEY and CDR2 SMNVEV (reference sequence). Trimming removed 6 bases from V and 7 bases from J; junction bases left unmatched: 9. CDR3: CASSPPLGQGNSPLHF. The CDR3, as DNA: TGTGCCAGCAGCCCCCCCCTGGGACAGGGGAATTCACCCCTCCACTTT.

The chain couples TRBV19 to TRBJ1-5; 7 bases match TRBD1. This CDR3 has 13 residues. From germline, CDR1 is LNHDA and CDR2 SQIVND (reference sequence). The V segment lost 6 bases and the J segment 6 bases; nucleotides outside the gene matches: 5. CDR3 coding DNA: TGTGCCAGTAGCGGGACAGTCGTTCAGCCCCAGCATTTT. Translation: CASSGTVVQPQHF.

V and J are TRBV6-1 and TRBJ1-2; D perhaps matches TRBD1 (5 bases). CDR1 is MNHNS, CDR2 SASEGT, per germline. This CDR3 comprises 15 residues. V gave up 0 bases and J gave up 0 bases, with 8 bases separating them. The CDR3, as DNA: TGTGCCAGCAGTGAAGCGGACAATCCTAACTATGGCTACACCTTC. It codes for CASSEADNPNYGYTF.

The chain is built from TRBV5-1 and TRBJ1-2; 8 bases fit TRBD1. V lost 4 bases to trimming and J lost 0 bases; unmatched junction nucleotides: 17. Germline V lookup: CDR1 SGHRS, CDR2 YFSETQ. This CDR3 contains 19 residues. As DNA, the CDR3 is TGCGCCAGCAGCCAAGCTGTAGTTGGACAGGGCCTTTCTAACTATGGCTACACCTTC. This codes for CASSQAVVGQGLSNYGYTF.

CDR3 in DNA: TGTGCCAGCAGTTTCGAGTGGGACAGGGGAAGCACAGATACGCAGTATTTT. It encodes CASSFEWDRGSTDTQYF. The chain combines TRBV28 with TRBJ2-3; TRBD1 aligns across 10 bases. Germline V gene lookup returns CDR1 MDHEN and CDR2 SYDVKM. V lost 3 bases, J lost 0 bases, and 6 bases stayed unmatched. The CDR3 is 17 residues long.

V and J are TRBV6-6 and TRBJ2-1; the D is unclear. Trimming cost V 6 bases and J 5 bases, with 14 bases left between them. This CDR3 region has 14 residues. CDR1 is MNHNY and CDR2 is SVGAGI in the germline V gene (reference sequence). CDR3 protein: CASRRIDPNNEQFF. The CDR3 DNA follows: TGTGCCAGCAGGAGGATTGATCCGAACAATGAGCAGTTCTTC.

This chain joins TRBV12-3 or TRBV12-4 and TRBJ1-2, with no clear D. This CDR3 is 12 amino acids long. Trimming shortened V by 6 bases and J by 4 bases, and 9 bases separated the two germline ends. CDR3 protein: CASSLAVYGYTF. In DNA, the CDR3 is TGTGCCAGCAGCCTGGCGGTCTATGGCTACACCTTC.

The rearrangement links TRBV19 to TRBJ2-7; D is ambiguous. Per the germline V gene, CDR1 is LNHDA and CDR2 is SQIVND (reference sequence). Trimming removed 6 bases at V and 2 bases at J, with 5 bases between. The CDR3 length is 11 residues. CDR3 sequence: CASSTAYEQYF. CDR3 sequence (DNA): TGTGCCAGTAGCACGGCCTACGAGCAGTACTTC.

This chain uses TRBV7-9 with TRBJ1-5; D unresolved. This CDR3 contains 12 residues. In germline, CDR1 is SEHNR, CDR2 FQNEAQ (reference sequence). Trimming shortened V by 3 bases and J by 5 bases, and 5 bases separated the two germline ends. CDR3 region: CASSFADQPQHF. CDR3 coding DNA: TGTGCCAGCAGCTTTGCAGATCAGCCCCAGCATTTT.

The chain joins TRBV5-1 to TRBJ1-6; TRBD1 is a possible D gene (6 bases). This CDR3 has 14 residues. Germline V gene sequence: CDR1 SGHRS, CDR2 YFSETQ. With 8 bases removed from V and 7 bases from J, the gap between germline ends came to 16 bases. In nucleotides, the CDR3 is TGCGCCAGACTTGGGGGCTGGTGGAATTCACCCCTCCACTTT. Its protein is CARLGGWWNSPLHF.

The chain has TRBV6-5 and TRBJ2-1; TRBD1 is a possible D gene (6 bases). Between the trimmed V and J ends, which lost 8 bases and 8 bases, there was a span of 16 bases. Germline V gene sequence: CDR1 MNHEY, CDR2 SVGAGI. The CDR3 extends over 13 amino acids. This chain's CDR3 is CASALNRVYEQFF. In nucleotides, the CDR3 is TGTGCCAGCGCCCTAAACAGGGTCTATGAGCAGTTCTTC.

The gene calls are TRBV4-1 and TRBJ1-1; TRBD1 agrees at 12 bases. V lost 3 bases and J lost 6; bases outside the gene matches: 8. The germline gives CDR1 MGHRA, CDR2 YSYEKL. The CDR3 extends over 16 amino acids. The CDR3 reads CASSQGTGGLAAEAFF. The CDR3 DNA reads TGCGCCAGCAGCCAGGGGACAGGGGGCTTGGCAGCTGAAGCTTTCTTT.

The table lists this clone with a count of one. The V call is TRBV7-2, the J call TRBJ2-3; the match to TRBD2 covers 7 bases. Trimming cost V 2 bases and J 6 bases; bases outside gene matches: 5. The germline gives CDR1 SGHTA, CDR2 FQGNSA. The CDR3 has 14 residues. The DNA of the CDR3 is TGTGCCAGCAGCTTAATGGGGAGGGGCGATACGCAGTATTTT. Translation gives CASSLMGRGDTQYF.

The chain recombines TRBV2 with TRBJ1-6; TRBD1 might be the D (5 bases). The V gene's germline CDR1 is SNHLY and CDR2 FYNNEI. The CDR3 extends over 15 amino acids. The ends were cut back, 7 bases at V and 6 bases at J, with 16 bases in the middle. CDR3 region: CASTMGGGTNSPLHF. The CDR3 DNA reads as TGTGCCAGCACCATGGGGGGTGGAACTAATTCACCCCTCCACTTT. The whole variable domain, filled in from reference TRBV2 and TRBJ1-6, reads EPEVTQTPSHQVTQMGQEVILRCVPISNHLYFYWYRQILGQKVEFLVSFYNNEISEKSEIFDDQFSVERPDGSNFTLKIRSTKLEDSAMYFCASTMGGGTNSPLHFGNGTRLTVT.

J is TRBJ1-2 and V is TRBV20-1, with 7 positions matching TRBD1. The germline gives CDR1 DFQATT, CDR2 SNEGSKA (reference sequence). V was pared by 3 bases and J by 7 bases, with 11 bases of the junction left unmatched. The CDR3 sequence is 14 residues long. Written as DNA, the CDR3 is TGCAGTGCTAGTCCGACAGGGTCTCGGGGTGGCTACACCTTC. Residues: CSASPTGSRGGYTF.

This clone came up a few times. The V gene is TRBV29-1, the J gene TRBJ2-1; D uncertain. This CDR3 region has 12 residues. With 4 bases removed from V and 3 bases from J, the gap between germline ends came to 7 bases. Looked up from germline, CDR1 is SQVTM and CDR2 is ANQGSEA. CDR3 sequence: CSVVSDYNEQFF. The CDR3 DNA is TGCAGCGTTGTTTCAGACTACAATGAGCAGTTCTTC.

This chain links TRBV6-4 with TRBJ2-1; 7 bases align to TRBD1. Trimming took 3 bases from V and 3 from J; bases not matched to a gene: 5. This CDR3 comprises 15 residues. CDR1 MRHNA and CDR2 SNTAGT come from the germline V gene. The DNA for the CDR3 is TGTGCCAGCAGTGATAAAGGGGACAGCTACAATGAGCAGTTCTTC. This translates into CASSDKGDSYNEQFF.

This chain uses TRBV13 with TRBJ1-1, with 7 positions matching TRBD1. After removal of 6 bases from V and 3 bases from J, the junction contained 7 bases not matched to a gene. Germline lookup yields CDR1 PRHDT and CDR2 FYEKMQ (reference sequence). This CDR3 contains 14 residues. CDR3 amino acids: CASSQKGGYTEAFF. In DNA form, the CDR3 reads TGTGCCAGCAGTCAGAAAGGGGGCTACACTGAAGCTTTCTTT.

The chain recombines TRBV11-2 with TRBJ1-1; no clear D. Germline V gene lookup returns CDR1 SGHAT and CDR2 FQNNGV. V dropped 6 bases and J dropped 11 bases, with 4 bases sitting between them. This CDR3 is built from 8 residues. The CDR3 loop reads CASSMAFF. The CDR3 nucleotides are TGTGCCAGCAGTATGGCTTTCTTT. Combining the CDR3 with reference TRBV11-2 and TRBJ1-1 gives the whole variable domain EAGVAQSPRYKIIEKRQSVAFWCNPISGHATLYWYQQILGQGPKLLIQFQNNGVVDDSQLPKDRFSAERLKGVDSTLKIQPAKLEDSAVYLCASSMAFFGQGTRLTVV.

The chain links TRBV15 to TRBJ2-7; TRBD1 is a possible D gene (5 bases). The V and J ends lost 4 bases and 7 bases respectively, with 23 bases between them. Germline V CDR1 and CDR2: LNHNV, YYDKDF (reference sequence). CDR3 length: 16 residues. CDR3 sequence (DNA): TGTGCCACCAGCACCCCAGTGCGGACCAGGGCTGATGAGCAGTACTTC. Translated, it gives CATSTPVRTRADEQYF.

The chain has TRBV7-9 and TRBJ1-2, with a weak D call TRBD1 (5 bases). Between the trimmed V and J ends, which lost 3 bases and 1 base, there was a span of 12 bases. The germline gives CDR1 SEHNR, CDR2 FQNEAQ (reference sequence). The CDR3 runs 15 residues. Here the CDR3 reads CASSLGQTDNYGYTF. For the CDR3, the DNA is TGTGCCAGCAGCTTGGGGCAGACAGATAACTATGGCTACACCTTC.

The chain has TRBV2 and TRBJ2-1; 11 bases align to TRBD1. J gave up 7 bases and V 6 bases, and 8 bases lay outside the gene matches. The V gene's germline CDR1 is SNHLY and CDR2 FYNNEI. The CDR3 consists of 15 residues. The CDR3 here is CASRKGQGVGNEQFF. The CDR3 DNA is TGTGCCAGCAGAAAGGGACAGGGGGTGGGGAATGAGCAGTTCTTC.

This chain connects TRBV5-5 to TRBJ1-6; TRBD1 matches at 7 bases. With V trimmed by 3 bases and J by 2 bases, 8 bases remained unmatched. Germline V gene data show CDR1 as SGHKS and CDR2 as YYEKEE (reference sequence). This CDR3 contains 17 residues. CDR3 residues: CASSWGQFLAYNSPLHF. The CDR3 coding sequence is TGTGCCAGCAGCTGGGGACAGTTTCTGGCCTATAATTCACCCCTCCACTTT.

The rearrangement links TRBV10-3 to TRBJ2-7; 9 bases are shared with TRBD2. The CDR3 runs 16 residues. Germline CDR1 ENHRY, CDR2 SYGVKD. The V gene end was trimmed by 2 bases and the J gene end by 6 bases; junction bases not matched to a gene: 11. The CDR3 sequence: CAISEEAGGPVGEQYF. The CDR3 DNA reads TGTGCCATCAGTGAGGAGGCGGGAGGGCCAGTAGGCGAGCAGTACTTC.

A note on this clone: At one end the junction does not follow the germline gene, possibly because of a read error. The V and J genes are TRBV7-7 and TRBJ2-3; 8 nucleotides align to TRBD1. This CDR3 is built from 16 residues. Germline CDR1 is SSHAT and CDR2 is FNYEAQ (reference sequence). The CDR3 bases are TGTGCTAGCAGCCAAGGGACAGGCGACTACACAGATACGCAGTATTTT. Residues: CASSQGTGDYTDTQYF.